Sequencing of this T cell receptor (beta chain) was carried out in a study of T cells in localized non-small cell lung cancer. Study-level findings and limits: Uninvolved adjacent lung showed peak T cell clonality, exceeding tumor. For the top 100 tumor clones, a median roughly 53 also appeared in adjacent lung. Higher T cell density in the blood was associated with longer overall survival, whereas higher adjacent-lung clonality associated with shorter survival.

CDR3 length: 13 amino acids. TCRdb's copy holds only in-frame clones and misses some; the assay was immunoSEQ multiplex PCR. This table has 9,700 or so clones, less than 55% appearing once. This clone has more than one count but fewer than ten. Its antigen remains unidentified. The source of this sequence is a woman aged 40-70 years with stage I lung adenocarcinoma. The chain uses TRBV1 and TRBJ1-2; the DNA was not compared with TRBD1, the D call given in the table. TRBV1 has pseudogene status. Sequences were derived from lymph node tissue, sampled before any cancer treatment. The DNA for the CDR3 is TGCGCCAGCAGCCAGGGAGTAGGGGGAGGCTACACCTTC. The encoded protein is CASSQGVGGGYTF.